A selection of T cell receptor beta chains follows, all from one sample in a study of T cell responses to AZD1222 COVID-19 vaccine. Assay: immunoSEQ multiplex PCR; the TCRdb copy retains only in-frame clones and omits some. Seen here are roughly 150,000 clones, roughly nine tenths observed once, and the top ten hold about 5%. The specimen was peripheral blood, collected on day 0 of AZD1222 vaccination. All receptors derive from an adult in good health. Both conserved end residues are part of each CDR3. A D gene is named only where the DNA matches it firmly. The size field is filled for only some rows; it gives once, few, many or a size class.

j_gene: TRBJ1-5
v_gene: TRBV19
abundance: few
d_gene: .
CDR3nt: TGTGCCAGTAGTAGATCGGCGTTCATCGTGAATCAGCCCCAGCATTTT
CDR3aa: CASSRSAFIVNQPQHF

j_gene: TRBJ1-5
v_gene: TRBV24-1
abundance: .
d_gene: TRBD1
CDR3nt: TGTGCCACCAGTGATTCCAGCAGGGGGGGCAGCCAGCCCCAGCATTTT
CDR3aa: CATSDSSRGGSQPQHF

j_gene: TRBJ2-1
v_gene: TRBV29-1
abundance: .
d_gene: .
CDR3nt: TGCAGCGTGGGGTCGGGGATTGAGCAGTTCTTC
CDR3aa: CSVGSGIEQFF

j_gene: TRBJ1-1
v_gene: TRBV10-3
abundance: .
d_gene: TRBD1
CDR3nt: TGTGCCATCAGTGGGGGGACAGGGAGCGTAGCCACTGAAGCTTTCTTT
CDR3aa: CAISGGTGSVATEAFF

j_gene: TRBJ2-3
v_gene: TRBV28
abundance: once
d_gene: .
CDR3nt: TGTGCCAGCAGCCCTGGGGGCACAGATACGCAGTATTTT
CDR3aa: CASSPGGTDTQYF

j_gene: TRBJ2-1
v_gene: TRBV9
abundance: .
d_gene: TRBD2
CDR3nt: TGTGCCAGCAGCGAACTAGCGGGAGGGTACAATGAGCAGTTCTTC
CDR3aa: CASSELAGGYNEQFF

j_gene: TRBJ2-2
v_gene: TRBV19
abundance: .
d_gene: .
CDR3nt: TGTGCCAGTAGTACGCTAGGGACTTCGAACACCGGGGAGCTGTTTTTT
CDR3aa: CASSTLGTSNTGELFF

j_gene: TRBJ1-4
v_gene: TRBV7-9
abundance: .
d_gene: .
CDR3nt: TGTGCCAGCAGCTTCAGGGGATTGGATGAAAAACTGTTTTTT
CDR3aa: CASSFRGLDEKLFF

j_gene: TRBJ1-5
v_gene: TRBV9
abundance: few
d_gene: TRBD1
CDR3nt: TGTGCCAGCAGCCCAGGACAGGGTAGTAATCAGCCCCAGCATTTT
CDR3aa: CASSPGQGSNQPQHF

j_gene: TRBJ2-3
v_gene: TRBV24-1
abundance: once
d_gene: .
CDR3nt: TGTGCCACCAGTGATTTTACGGCAGAGAGCACAGATACGCAGTATTTT
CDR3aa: CATSDFTAESTDTQYF

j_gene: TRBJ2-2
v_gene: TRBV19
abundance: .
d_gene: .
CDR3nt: TGTGCCAGTAGAGCCGTACCCGGGGAGCTGTTTTTT
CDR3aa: CASRAVPGELFF

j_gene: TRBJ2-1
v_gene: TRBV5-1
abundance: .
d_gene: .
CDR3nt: TGCGCCAGCAGCCCCGACTGGGATGAGCAGTTCTTC
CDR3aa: CASSPDWDEQFF

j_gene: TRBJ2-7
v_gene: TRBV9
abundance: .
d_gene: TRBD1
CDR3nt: TGTGCCAGCAGTGAGACAGGGGTGACCTACGAGCAGTACTTC
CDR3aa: CASSETGVTYEQYF